Listed below are T cell receptor beta chains from one sample, sequenced in a study of CD8 T cells in Susac syndrome. In TCRdb, the immunoSEQ multiplex PCR reads were re-called with MiXCR into one record per CDR3 protein. Of 160,000 or so distinct CDR3 sequences in the sample, approximately 90% were seen once. Sequenced: CD4+ T cells from PBMCs. Receptor source: a human donor in good health. Each CDR3 is given with its conserved first and last residue. The D gene is left open where the match is weak. The size of a clone is reported for some rows only, either as once, few or many, or as a class for expanded clones.

clone_size	j_call	v_call	d_call	cdr3_nt	cdr3_aa
.	TRBJ2-7	TRBV5-4	TRBD1	TGTGCCAGCAGACTTGACAGGGCATACGAGCAGTACTTC	CASRLDRAYEQYF
.	TRBJ2-1	TRBV20-1	TRBD2	TGCAGTGCTCGTAGCGGGAGTCCCTACAATGAGCAGTTCTTC	CSARSGSPYNEQFF
few	TRBJ1-1	TRBV4-1	.	TGTGCCAGCAGCGCTTCCTCCGGGCCCCCAGGCACTGAAGCTTTCTTT	CASSASSGPPGTEAFF
.	TRBJ2-2	TRBV4-3	TRBD2	TGCGCCAGCAGCCGATTAGCGGGGGCGAACACCGGGGAGCTGTTTTTT	CASSRLAGANTGELFF
.	TRBJ1-2	TRBV3-1	.	TGTGCCAGCAGCCAAGAACGGATCTATGGCTACACCTTC	CASSQERIYGYTF
.	TRBJ2-7	TRBV7-9	.	TGTGCCAGCAACGCCCAATCGGATTCCTACGAGCAGTACTTC	CASNAQSDSYEQYF
.	TRBJ2-7	TRBV9	.	TGTGCCAGCAGCGTTAACCCAGGGGTAGGCGAGCAGTACTTC	CASSVNPGVGEQYF
.	TRBJ1-2	TRBV24-1	.	TGTGCCACCAGTGAGGGGTCTTCCTATGGCTACACCTTC	CATSEGSSYGYTF
.	TRBJ2-5	TRBV6-6	TRBD2	TGTGCCAGCAGTTACGAGGGCGGGAGGGCTCGTGAGACCCAGTACTTC	CASSYEGGRARETQYF
.	TRBJ2-2	TRBV4-2	TRBD1	TGTGCCAGCAGCCAAACAGGGGTTGGTAACGGGGAGCTGTTTTTT	CASSQTGVGNGELFF
once	TRBJ2-1	TRBV3-1	.	TGTGCCAGCAGCCAAGCTATCTACAATGAGCAGTTCTTC	CASSQAIYNEQFF
.	TRBJ1-2	TRBV15	.	TGTGCCACCAGCAGAGATCTGGTAGGATCTAACTATGGCTACACCTTC	CATSRDLVGSNYGYTF
.	TRBJ2-1	TRBV30	TRBD2	TGTGCCTGGCTAGCGGGAGGCAATGAGCAGTTCTTC	CAWLAGGNEQFF
.	TRBJ2-3	TRBV5-1	.	TGCGCCAGCAGCTCGGACGACGGGGGGCCCCGCACAGATACGCAGTATTTT	CASSSDDGGPRTDTQYF
.	TRBJ2-5	TRBV14	.	TGTGCCAGCAGCCAAGTTCGAGTAAGGGGCCGAGAGACCCAGTACTTC	CASSQVRVRGRETQYF
once	TRBJ2-7	TRBV12-3/TRBV12-4	TRBD1	TGTGCCAGCAGTTTAGGCACAGGGGGCAGGTACGAGCAGTACTTC	CASSLGTGGRYEQYF
.	TRBJ2-7	TRBV28	.	TGTGCCAGCAGTTTTACCGTGTCCTACGAGCAGTACTTC	CASSFTVSYEQYF
once	TRBJ2-3	TRBV9	TRBD2	TGTGCCAGCAGCGTAGCCCCAGCGGGGGGAGAAGATACGCAGTATTTT	CASSVAPAGGEDTQYF
.	TRBJ2-2	TRBV29-1	.	TGCAGCGTTGGCCTCGTGGGAGCCGGGGAGCTGTTTTTT	CSVGLVGAGELFF
.	TRBJ2-5	TRBV6-2/TRBV6-3	.	TGTGCCAGCAGTTCGCGCTGGGAGACCCAGTACTTC	CASSSRWETQYF
.	TRBJ1-4	TRBV9	.	TGTGCCAGCAGCGGCCGGGTCGGGGAACTGTTTTTT	CASSGRVGELFF
.	TRBJ1-2	TRBV28	.	TGTGCCAGCACCACCCGACAGGTCTTCTATGGCTACACCTTC	CASTTRQVFYGYTF
once	TRBJ1-4	TRBV3-1	.	TGTGCCAGCAGCCAAGATCGAGGGACATTTCTAGGTGAAAAACTGTTTTTT	CASSQDRGTFLGEKLFF
.	TRBJ2-3	TRBV7-2	.	TGTGCCAGCAGCTACGACTGGCAAGACACAGATACGCAGTATTTT	CASSYDWQDTDTQYF
.	TRBJ2-3	TRBV6-2/TRBV6-3	.	TGTGCCAGCAGTCCCCCTTTAGGGGGTGGCACAGATACGCAGTATTTT	CASSPPLGGGTDTQYF
.	TRBJ1-5	TRBV2	TRBD1	TGTGCCAGCGGACAGGACTTCTATAGCAATCAGCCCCAGCATTTT	CASGQDFYSNQPQHF
.	TRBJ2-7	TRBV28	TRBD1	TGTGCCAGCAGTTCCCCTTCCGGGACAGGGGGTCCCGAGCAGTACTTC	CASSSPSGTGGPEQYF
.	TRBJ2-7	TRBV4-1	TRBD2	TGCGCCAGCAGCCAGGGTACTAGCGGGAGGGCCCTCGAGTACTTC	CASSQGTSGRALEYF
.	TRBJ2-2	TRBV5-1	TRBD2	TGCGCCAGCAGCTTTTCCAGCGGGAAAGCCGGGGAGCTGTTTTTT	CASSFSSGKAGELFF
once	TRBJ2-7	TRBV11-2	.	TGTGCCAGCAGCTTATTGACCAGCCTCTACGAGCAGTACTTC	CASSLLTSLYEQYF
.	TRBJ1-4	TRBV13	.	TGTGCCAGCAGCTTATCAAGAACCCGAAAAGGACTGTTTTTT	CASSLSRTRKGLFF
.	TRBJ2-2	TRBV9	.	TGTGCCAGCAGCCATCCAGCCAACACCGGGGAGCTGTTTTTT	CASSHPANTGELFF
once	TRBJ2-2	TRBV6-2/TRBV6-3	.	TGTGCCGTCACAGACAACACCGGGGAGCTGTTTTTT	CAVTDNTGELFF
few	TRBJ2-7	TRBV3-1	.	TGTGCCAGCAGCCAAGAGGGAATCGGTGAGCAGTACTTC	CASSQEGIGEQYF
.	TRBJ1-5	TRBV12-2	.	TGTGCAAGTCGCCCTCTAAGACGGGGCAATCAGCCCCAGCATTTT	CASRPLRRGNQPQHF
.	TRBJ1-5	TRBV24-1	.	TGTGCCATCTCCTCTACCGGGTCCCCATCGCCCCAGCATTTT	CAISSTGSPSPQHF
.	TRBJ1-1	TRBV29-1	.	TGCAGCGTTGAAGGCAGCGAAGCTTTCTTT	CSVEGSEAFF
.	TRBJ2-7	TRBV20-1	.	TGCAGTGCTAGTCTCCCCGGGACAGCGGGGGAGCAGTACTTC	CSASLPGTAGEQYF
.	TRBJ1-2	TRBV5-1	.	TGCGCCAGCAGCTGGACAGCGGATACTAACTATGGCTACACCTTC	CASSWTADTNYGYTF
.	TRBJ2-5	TRBV5-1	TRBD1	TGCGCCAGCAGCTCGGAATTACGACAGGGGGGACCGGGGGCCCAGTACTTC	CASSSELRQGGPGAQYF
.	TRBJ2-1	TRBV28	.	TGTGCCAGCAGTTTGATTAACGATGAGCAGTTCTTC	CASSLINDEQFF
once	TRBJ2-2	TRBV27	TRBD2	TGTGCCAGCACCCGTACCGGGACTAGGGGAGACACCGGGGAGCTGTTTTTT	CASTRTGTRGDTGELFF
.	TRBJ2-7	TRBV4-3	.	TGCGCCAGCAGTTCGATCGGGACACCTACCTACGAGCAGTACTTC	CASSSIGTPTYEQYF
.	TRBJ2-1	TRBV2	.	TGTGTCTTCAGGGACTGGAACAATGAGCAGTTCTTC	CVFRDWNNEQFF
.	TRBJ1-5	TRBV12-3/TRBV12-4	.	TGTGCCAGCAGTTTAGTGGGGTCCAATCAGCCCCAGCATTTT	CASSLVGSNQPQHF
once	TRBJ2-1	TRBV2	.	TGTGCCAGCAGGACAGCGGAGTACAATGAGCAGTTCTTC	CASRTAEYNEQFF